The 18 T cell receptor beta chains below come from one sample, sequenced in a study of early T cells in non-severe SARS-CoV-2 infection. TCRdb independently ran MiXCR on the 5' RACE reads; one entry per CDR3 protein. The table shows 35,000 to 45,000 distinct CDR3 sequences, with roughly 6.1% occurring only once. The sequences come from whole blood, collected at baseline. These receptors came from an adult who was a healthcare worker with PCR-confirmed SARS-CoV-2 infection or an uninfected control (not recorded which).

This clonotype has at least ten counts. The chain carries TRBV11-2 and TRBJ2-5; D is unresolved. Between the trimmed V and J ends, which lost 8 bases and 1 base, there was a span of 8 bases. The germline V gene has CDR1 SGHAT and CDR2 FQNNGV. The CDR3 contains 12 residues. This CDR3 reads CASQQGQETQYF. The CDR3 region has the DNA TGTGCCAGCCAGCAAGGCCAAGAGACCCAGTACTTC.

This clonotype was counted ten times or more. The chain combines TRBV5-1 with TRBJ2-3; 8 bases map to TRBD2. CDR3 length equals 15 residues. Germline values: CDR1 SGHRS, CDR2 YFSETQ. Germline trimming cut 1 base from V and 3 bases from J; bases unmatched to any gene: 4. The CDR3 reads CASSLSGSPTDTQYF. The CDR3 nucleotides are TGCGCCAGCAGCTTGAGCGGGAGTCCAACAGATACGCAGTATTTT.

This clonotype was seen a handful of times. The chain employs TRBV15 and TRBJ2-7; a possible D gene is TRBD1 (5 bases). The V end lost 0 bases, the J end lost 5 bases, and 11 bases lay between the germline ends. From germline, CDR1 is LNHNV and CDR2 YYDKDF (reference sequence). CDR3 length: 14 amino acids. The CDR3 here is CATSRDREVHEQYF. The CDR3 nucleotides read TGTGCCACCAGCAGAGACAGGGAAGTCCACGAGCAGTACTTC.

This clonotype has a count of ten or more. The V gene is TRBV12-3 or TRBV12-4, the J gene TRBJ1-5; unclear D gene. CDR3 length: 14 residues. The ends were cut back, 1 base at V and 0 bases at J, with 4 bases in the middle. The CDR3, as DNA: TGTGCCAGCAGTTTAGACAATAGCAATCAGCCCCAGCATTTT. Protein sequence: CASSLDNSNQPQHF.

This clonotype was seen only a few times. J is TRBJ2-5 and V is TRBV7-9; 8 bases align to TRBD2. The CDR3 consists of 16 residues. Trimming cost V 4 bases and J 3 bases; bases outside gene matches: 10. Germline CDR1 reads SEHNR; CDR2 reads FQNEAQ (reference sequence). CDR3 sequence (DNA): TGTGCCAGCAGCTCATCCGGGACTAGGAGTAAAGAGACCCAGTACTTC. Translated: CASSSSGTRSKETQYF.

The rearrangement joins TRBV29-1 to TRBJ2-7; 9 nucleotides line up with TRBD2. Germline CDR1 and CDR2: SQVTM and ANQGSEA. There are 17 residues in the CDR3. After removal of 4 bases from V and 5 bases from J, the junction contained 18 bases not matched to a gene. For the CDR3, the DNA is TGCAGCGTTGTACCAGACCTACCTGTAGCGGGAGTCCACGAGCAGTACTTC. The encoded protein is CSVVPDLPVAGVHEQYF.

This clonotype was seen at least ten times. V gene TRBV2 combines with J gene TRBJ2-7; 7 bases fit TRBD1. The CDR3 runs to 13 residues. With V trimmed by 6 bases and J by 3 bases, 5 bases remained unmatched. Germline CDR1 and CDR2: SNHLY and FYNNEI. The CDR3 bases are TGTGCCAGCAGGAGGGACAGCCTCTACGAGCAGTACTTC. Residues: CASRRDSLYEQYF. Based on the CDR3 plus reference TRBV2 and TRBJ2-7, the full variable domain is EPEVTQTPSHQVTQMGQEVILRCVPISNHLYFYWYRQILGQKVEFLVSFYNNEISEKSEIFDDQFSVERPDGSNFTLKIRSTKLEDSAMYFCASRRDSLYEQYFGPGTRLTVT.

In its sample, this clonotype was seen many times. The chain couples TRBV28 to TRBJ2-1; D gene unclear. Per the germline V gene, CDR1 is MDHEN and CDR2 is SYDVKM. The CDR3 has 14 amino acids. Trimming stripped 3 bases from V and 4 bases from J, with 10 bases between. CDR3 nucleotides: TGTGCCAGCAGTTTTTCCGCCTTATACAATGAGCAGTTCTTC. Translation gives CASSFSALYNEQFF.

The table lists this clonotype with many counts. The chain recombines TRBV4-3 with TRBJ2-3; D unclear. The CDR3 extends over 14 amino acids. V lost 4 bases, J lost 11 bases, and 19 bases lay in between. Germline CDR1 is LGHNA and CDR2 is YSLEER. For the CDR3, the DNA is TGCGCCAGCAGCCGAAAAATACCCCTCCAATGGCAGTATTTT. Its protein product is CASSRKIPLQWQYF.

CDR3 sequence (DNA): TGCAGCGTTGTTCCGCATTACTATGGCTACACCTTC. Translated, it gives CSVVPHYYGYTF. The gene calls are TRBV29-1 and TRBJ1-2; D is undetermined. Germline CDR1 is SQVTM and CDR2 is ANQGSEA. The germline V and J ends were trimmed by 4 bases and 3 bases, with 9 bases remaining between them. This CDR3 has 12 amino acids.

This clonotype was detected ten times or more. The chain couples TRBV6-6 to TRBJ2-5; no firm D call. The CDR3 loop spans 14 amino acids. Trimming cost V 8 bases and J 1 base, with 14 bases left between them. CDR1 is MNHNY and CDR2 is SVGAGI in the germline V gene (reference sequence). The CDR3 sequence: CASGTIIAQETQYF. The CDR3 DNA reads TGTGCCAGCGGCACTATCATCGCCCAAGAGACCCAGTACTTC.

This clonotype was detected ten times or more. The chain has TRBV7-2 and TRBJ2-1; 7 bases match TRBD1. Germline CDR1 reads SGHTA; CDR2 reads FQGNSA. V lost 1 base to trimming and J lost 4 bases; unmatched junction nucleotides: 4. The length of the CDR3 is 15 residues. DNA for the CDR3: TGTGCCAGCAGCTTAGGGACAGGCAAATACAATGAGCAGTTCTTC. This sequence encodes CASSLGTGKYNEQFF.

This clonotype was seen a handful of times. V is TRBV7-2 and J is TRBJ2-5, with 14 bases that match TRBD2. The V gene end was trimmed by 5 bases and the J gene end by 2 bases; junction bases not matched to a gene: 7. The CDR3 totals 17 residues. Germline CDR1 and CDR2: SGHTA and FQGNSA. The CDR3, as DNA: TGTGCCAGCAGCCCACCGGGACTAGCGGGAGTTCAAGAGACCCAGTACTTC. This gives the protein CASSPPGLAGVQETQYF.

This clonotype was observed a handful of times. V is TRBV6-6 and J is TRBJ1-1, with D unclear. Trimming removed 4 bases from V and 6 bases from J, with 9 bases in between. Germline values: CDR1 MNHNY, CDR2 SVGAGI (reference sequence). CDR3 length: 12 amino acids. DNA for the CDR3: TGTGCCAGCAGTTCTTTCAGTGCTGAAGCTTTCTTT. This codes for CASSSFSAEAFF.

The sample holds a few counts of this clonotype. The V and J genes are TRBV7-2 and TRBJ2-7; a possible D gene is TRBD1 (5 bases). Germline V gives CDR1 SGHTA, CDR2 FQGNSA. With 0 bases removed from V and 3 bases from J, the gap between germline ends came to 9 bases. This CDR3 is 14 amino acids long. As DNA, the CDR3 is TGTGCCAGCAGCTTAGCCAGGGAAATCTACGAGCAGTACTTC. Protein sequence: CASSLAREIYEQYF.

This clonotype was counted only a few times. The chain's CDR3 is CSAEETGAGAAEAFF. DNA of the CDR3: TGCAGTGCTGAGGAGACGGGAGCAGGGGCGGCTGAAGCTTTCTTT. This chain links TRBV20-1 with TRBJ1-1; tentative D call: TRBD1 (6 bases). V was trimmed by 5 bases and J by 6 bases, leaving 22 bases between them. CDR3 length: 15 residues. Germline CDR1 is DFQATT and CDR2 is SNEGSKA (reference sequence).

This chain joins TRBV6-2 or TRBV6-3 and TRBJ1-1; D perhaps matches TRBD1 (5 bases). The germline gives CDR1 MNHEY, CDR2 SVGEGT. V lost 2 bases and J lost 4, with 8 bases in between. This CDR3 is built from 13 residues. The CDR3 loop reads CASSYGAATEAFF. In DNA form, the CDR3 reads TGTGCCAGCAGTTACGGGGCAGCCACTGAAGCTTTCTTT.

Many counts were recorded for this clonotype. The chain employs TRBV7-9 and TRBJ1-1; TRBD1 matches 8 bases. The CDR3 has 15 amino acids. The V gene end was trimmed by 1 base and the J gene end by 1 base; junction bases not matched to a gene: 2. Germline V gene sequence: CDR1 SEHNR, CDR2 FQNEAQ (reference sequence). The CDR3 DNA sequence: TGTGCCAGCAGCTTAGTGGGGACAGGGAACACTGAAGCTTTCTTT. This gives the protein CASSLVGTGNTEAFF. Looking up the rest from reference TRBV7-9 and TRBJ1-1 gives the full variable domain: DTGVSQNPRHKITKRGQNVTFRCDPISEHNRLYWYRQTLGQGPEFLTYFQNEAQLEKSRLLSDRFSAERPKGSFSTLEIQRTEQGDSAMYLCASSLVGTGNTEAFFGQGTRLTVV.